This T cell receptor (beta chain) was sequenced for a study of cytomegalovirus exposure and HLA in healthy donors. The CDR3 covers 12 residues. Trimming removed 5 bases from V and 7 bases from J, with 14 bases in between. Per germline, CDR1 GTSNPN and CDR2 SVGIG (reference sequence). The study ran its PCR with 60 Vbeta and 13 Jbeta primers. The protocol was immunoSEQ multiplex PCR, while the TCRdb copy is restricted to in-frame clones and leaves out a portion. The sample holds 200,000 to 250,000 clones, around 88% seen once. The source material was PBMCs. V usage is TRBV30 and J usage is TRBJ1-2; possible D gene TRBD1, 6 bases. This receptor was obtained from a woman aged 18-35 years in good health and CMV-seronegative. The CDR3 sequence: CAWESIQGGYTF. DNA for the CDR3: TGTGCCTGGGAATCCATACAGGGTGGCTACACCTTC.